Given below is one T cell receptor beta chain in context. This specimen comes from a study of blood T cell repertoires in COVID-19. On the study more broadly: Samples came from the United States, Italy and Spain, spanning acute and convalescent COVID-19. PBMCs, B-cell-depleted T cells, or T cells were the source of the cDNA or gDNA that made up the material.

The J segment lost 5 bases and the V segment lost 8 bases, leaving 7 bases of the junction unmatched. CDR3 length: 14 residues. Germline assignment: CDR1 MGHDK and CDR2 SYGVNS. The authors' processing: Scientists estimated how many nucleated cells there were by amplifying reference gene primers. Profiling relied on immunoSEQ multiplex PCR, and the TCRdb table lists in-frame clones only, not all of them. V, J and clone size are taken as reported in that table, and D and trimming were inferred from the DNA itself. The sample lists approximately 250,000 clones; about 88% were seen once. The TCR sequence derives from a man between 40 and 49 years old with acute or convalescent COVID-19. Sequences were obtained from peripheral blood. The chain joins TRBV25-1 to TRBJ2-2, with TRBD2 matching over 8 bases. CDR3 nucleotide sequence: TGTGCCAGCTCTCTGGGACTAGAGACCGGGGAGCTGTTTTTT. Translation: CASSLGLETGELFF.